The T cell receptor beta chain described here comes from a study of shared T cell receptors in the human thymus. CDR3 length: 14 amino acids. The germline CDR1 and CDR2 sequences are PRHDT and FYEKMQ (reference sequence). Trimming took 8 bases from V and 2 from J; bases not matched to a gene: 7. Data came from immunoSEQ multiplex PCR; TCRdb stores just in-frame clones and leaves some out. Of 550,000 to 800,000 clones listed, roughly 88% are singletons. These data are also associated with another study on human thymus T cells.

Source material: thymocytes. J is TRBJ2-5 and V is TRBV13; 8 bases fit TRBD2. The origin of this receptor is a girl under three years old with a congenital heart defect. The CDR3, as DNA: TGTGCCAGCTCCCAGCGGGGGCCTCAAGAGACCCAGTACTTC. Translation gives CASSQRGPQETQYF.